This T cell receptor (beta chain) was identified in a study of tumor-infiltrating lymphocytes in localized non-small cell lung cancer (dated by TCRdb to about 2021). Broadly, across the study: Several histologies were represented in the cohort, which also included both smokers and never-smokers as well as patients whose samples were collected after neoadjuvant chemotherapy. The overall ICON cohort comprised 150 or so surgical patients with localized non-small cell lung cancer whose tumors were resected. The paired tumor versus uninvolved lung comparison of immunoSEQ T-cell fraction included some 57 patients. TCR sequencing was one of several integrated assays, alongside flow cytometry, multiplex immunofluorescence, RNA-seq, exome sequencing and proteomics, applied to the same patients. Each patient contributed resected tumor tissue and uninvolved lung tissue from the same patient, described as non-adjacent to the tumor. General findings and caveats noted by the study authors: No association of tumor T-cell fraction from TCR sequencing with recurrence-free survival was found (p = 0.61). Consistent with immunofluorescence CD3 counts, TCRbeta sequencing supported greater T cell infiltration in tumors than in uninvolved lung tissue. Because different assays used different pieces of the same tissue, technical variation could not be distinguished from intratumor heterogeneity. Assay coverage varied across patients depending on available tissue quantity, so only a subset of the cohort had TCR sequencing. No difference in TCR-derived T-cell fraction was observed between the flow cytometry-defined immunotypes IM1 (good prognosis) and IM2 (poor prognosis).

Patient enrollment in ICON started in the first half of 2016, and the final patient was enrolled in late 2018. From a subcohort of 70 to 85 patients, fresh tumor and matched uninvolved tissue were collected for in-depth immune analyses, including TCR sequencing. TCR sequencing was performed on DNA isolated from bulk tissue, without cell sorting. This clone was recorded once. Its antigen remains unidentified. Base qualities are not provided; no much larger clone lies one nucleotide away. The T-cell fraction in tumor and uninvolved lung tissue was obtained from TCR sequencing using the immunoSEQ assay. The authors processed their data as follows. In the survival analysis, patients were divided into a high T-cell fraction group (upper tertile) and a low T-cell fraction group (lower two tertiles), and the two groups were compared using a log-rank test. Paired tumor versus uninvolved lung differences in T-cell fraction were tested with a signed-rank test. TCRdb limited this immuneACCESS table to in-frame rearrangements with V and J called. A share of clones is missing; checked studies link under half to unresolved V genes, and the rest is unexplained. D and trimming come from the DNA, and the V and J calls and clone size come from that table. In this sample the table shows approximately 17,000 clones, under 85% of which occur a single time. Of the sample, 8.5% to 9.5% falls within the top ten clones.

The CDR3 goes from the cysteine to the phenylalanine over 15 residues. This entry keeps only the CDR3 DNA: 45 bases, framed from base 1. According to the germline V gene (reference sequence), CDR1 reads GTSNPN and CDR2 reads SVGIG. V drops 1 base and J drops 0 bases, leaving 9 bases in between. The receptor comes from a human donor with non-small cell lung cancer. Sequencing was performed on lung tumor tissue. Recombination linked TRBV30 to TRBJ2-2, and the D gene may be TRBD2, 6 bases matching. The DNA sequence is as follows: TGTGCCTGGAGTGCGGGGGAAACGAACACCGGGGAGCTGTTTTTT. The encoded protein is CAWSAGETNTGELFF.